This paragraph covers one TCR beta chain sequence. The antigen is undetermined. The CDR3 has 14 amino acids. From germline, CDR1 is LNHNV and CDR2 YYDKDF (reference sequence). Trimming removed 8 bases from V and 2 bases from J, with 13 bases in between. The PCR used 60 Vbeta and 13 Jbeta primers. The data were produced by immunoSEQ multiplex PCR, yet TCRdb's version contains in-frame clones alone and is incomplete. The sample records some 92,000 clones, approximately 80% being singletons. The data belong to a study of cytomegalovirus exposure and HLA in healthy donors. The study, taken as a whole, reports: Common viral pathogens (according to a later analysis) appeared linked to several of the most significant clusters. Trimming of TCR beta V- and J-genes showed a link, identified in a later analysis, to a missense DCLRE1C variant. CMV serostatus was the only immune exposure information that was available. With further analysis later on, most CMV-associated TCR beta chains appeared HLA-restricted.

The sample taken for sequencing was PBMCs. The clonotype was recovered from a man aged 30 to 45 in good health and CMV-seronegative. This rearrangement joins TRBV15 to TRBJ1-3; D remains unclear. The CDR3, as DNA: TGTGCCACCTCGGCGGGGAACCCTGGAAACACCATATATTTT. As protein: CATSAGNPGNTIYF.